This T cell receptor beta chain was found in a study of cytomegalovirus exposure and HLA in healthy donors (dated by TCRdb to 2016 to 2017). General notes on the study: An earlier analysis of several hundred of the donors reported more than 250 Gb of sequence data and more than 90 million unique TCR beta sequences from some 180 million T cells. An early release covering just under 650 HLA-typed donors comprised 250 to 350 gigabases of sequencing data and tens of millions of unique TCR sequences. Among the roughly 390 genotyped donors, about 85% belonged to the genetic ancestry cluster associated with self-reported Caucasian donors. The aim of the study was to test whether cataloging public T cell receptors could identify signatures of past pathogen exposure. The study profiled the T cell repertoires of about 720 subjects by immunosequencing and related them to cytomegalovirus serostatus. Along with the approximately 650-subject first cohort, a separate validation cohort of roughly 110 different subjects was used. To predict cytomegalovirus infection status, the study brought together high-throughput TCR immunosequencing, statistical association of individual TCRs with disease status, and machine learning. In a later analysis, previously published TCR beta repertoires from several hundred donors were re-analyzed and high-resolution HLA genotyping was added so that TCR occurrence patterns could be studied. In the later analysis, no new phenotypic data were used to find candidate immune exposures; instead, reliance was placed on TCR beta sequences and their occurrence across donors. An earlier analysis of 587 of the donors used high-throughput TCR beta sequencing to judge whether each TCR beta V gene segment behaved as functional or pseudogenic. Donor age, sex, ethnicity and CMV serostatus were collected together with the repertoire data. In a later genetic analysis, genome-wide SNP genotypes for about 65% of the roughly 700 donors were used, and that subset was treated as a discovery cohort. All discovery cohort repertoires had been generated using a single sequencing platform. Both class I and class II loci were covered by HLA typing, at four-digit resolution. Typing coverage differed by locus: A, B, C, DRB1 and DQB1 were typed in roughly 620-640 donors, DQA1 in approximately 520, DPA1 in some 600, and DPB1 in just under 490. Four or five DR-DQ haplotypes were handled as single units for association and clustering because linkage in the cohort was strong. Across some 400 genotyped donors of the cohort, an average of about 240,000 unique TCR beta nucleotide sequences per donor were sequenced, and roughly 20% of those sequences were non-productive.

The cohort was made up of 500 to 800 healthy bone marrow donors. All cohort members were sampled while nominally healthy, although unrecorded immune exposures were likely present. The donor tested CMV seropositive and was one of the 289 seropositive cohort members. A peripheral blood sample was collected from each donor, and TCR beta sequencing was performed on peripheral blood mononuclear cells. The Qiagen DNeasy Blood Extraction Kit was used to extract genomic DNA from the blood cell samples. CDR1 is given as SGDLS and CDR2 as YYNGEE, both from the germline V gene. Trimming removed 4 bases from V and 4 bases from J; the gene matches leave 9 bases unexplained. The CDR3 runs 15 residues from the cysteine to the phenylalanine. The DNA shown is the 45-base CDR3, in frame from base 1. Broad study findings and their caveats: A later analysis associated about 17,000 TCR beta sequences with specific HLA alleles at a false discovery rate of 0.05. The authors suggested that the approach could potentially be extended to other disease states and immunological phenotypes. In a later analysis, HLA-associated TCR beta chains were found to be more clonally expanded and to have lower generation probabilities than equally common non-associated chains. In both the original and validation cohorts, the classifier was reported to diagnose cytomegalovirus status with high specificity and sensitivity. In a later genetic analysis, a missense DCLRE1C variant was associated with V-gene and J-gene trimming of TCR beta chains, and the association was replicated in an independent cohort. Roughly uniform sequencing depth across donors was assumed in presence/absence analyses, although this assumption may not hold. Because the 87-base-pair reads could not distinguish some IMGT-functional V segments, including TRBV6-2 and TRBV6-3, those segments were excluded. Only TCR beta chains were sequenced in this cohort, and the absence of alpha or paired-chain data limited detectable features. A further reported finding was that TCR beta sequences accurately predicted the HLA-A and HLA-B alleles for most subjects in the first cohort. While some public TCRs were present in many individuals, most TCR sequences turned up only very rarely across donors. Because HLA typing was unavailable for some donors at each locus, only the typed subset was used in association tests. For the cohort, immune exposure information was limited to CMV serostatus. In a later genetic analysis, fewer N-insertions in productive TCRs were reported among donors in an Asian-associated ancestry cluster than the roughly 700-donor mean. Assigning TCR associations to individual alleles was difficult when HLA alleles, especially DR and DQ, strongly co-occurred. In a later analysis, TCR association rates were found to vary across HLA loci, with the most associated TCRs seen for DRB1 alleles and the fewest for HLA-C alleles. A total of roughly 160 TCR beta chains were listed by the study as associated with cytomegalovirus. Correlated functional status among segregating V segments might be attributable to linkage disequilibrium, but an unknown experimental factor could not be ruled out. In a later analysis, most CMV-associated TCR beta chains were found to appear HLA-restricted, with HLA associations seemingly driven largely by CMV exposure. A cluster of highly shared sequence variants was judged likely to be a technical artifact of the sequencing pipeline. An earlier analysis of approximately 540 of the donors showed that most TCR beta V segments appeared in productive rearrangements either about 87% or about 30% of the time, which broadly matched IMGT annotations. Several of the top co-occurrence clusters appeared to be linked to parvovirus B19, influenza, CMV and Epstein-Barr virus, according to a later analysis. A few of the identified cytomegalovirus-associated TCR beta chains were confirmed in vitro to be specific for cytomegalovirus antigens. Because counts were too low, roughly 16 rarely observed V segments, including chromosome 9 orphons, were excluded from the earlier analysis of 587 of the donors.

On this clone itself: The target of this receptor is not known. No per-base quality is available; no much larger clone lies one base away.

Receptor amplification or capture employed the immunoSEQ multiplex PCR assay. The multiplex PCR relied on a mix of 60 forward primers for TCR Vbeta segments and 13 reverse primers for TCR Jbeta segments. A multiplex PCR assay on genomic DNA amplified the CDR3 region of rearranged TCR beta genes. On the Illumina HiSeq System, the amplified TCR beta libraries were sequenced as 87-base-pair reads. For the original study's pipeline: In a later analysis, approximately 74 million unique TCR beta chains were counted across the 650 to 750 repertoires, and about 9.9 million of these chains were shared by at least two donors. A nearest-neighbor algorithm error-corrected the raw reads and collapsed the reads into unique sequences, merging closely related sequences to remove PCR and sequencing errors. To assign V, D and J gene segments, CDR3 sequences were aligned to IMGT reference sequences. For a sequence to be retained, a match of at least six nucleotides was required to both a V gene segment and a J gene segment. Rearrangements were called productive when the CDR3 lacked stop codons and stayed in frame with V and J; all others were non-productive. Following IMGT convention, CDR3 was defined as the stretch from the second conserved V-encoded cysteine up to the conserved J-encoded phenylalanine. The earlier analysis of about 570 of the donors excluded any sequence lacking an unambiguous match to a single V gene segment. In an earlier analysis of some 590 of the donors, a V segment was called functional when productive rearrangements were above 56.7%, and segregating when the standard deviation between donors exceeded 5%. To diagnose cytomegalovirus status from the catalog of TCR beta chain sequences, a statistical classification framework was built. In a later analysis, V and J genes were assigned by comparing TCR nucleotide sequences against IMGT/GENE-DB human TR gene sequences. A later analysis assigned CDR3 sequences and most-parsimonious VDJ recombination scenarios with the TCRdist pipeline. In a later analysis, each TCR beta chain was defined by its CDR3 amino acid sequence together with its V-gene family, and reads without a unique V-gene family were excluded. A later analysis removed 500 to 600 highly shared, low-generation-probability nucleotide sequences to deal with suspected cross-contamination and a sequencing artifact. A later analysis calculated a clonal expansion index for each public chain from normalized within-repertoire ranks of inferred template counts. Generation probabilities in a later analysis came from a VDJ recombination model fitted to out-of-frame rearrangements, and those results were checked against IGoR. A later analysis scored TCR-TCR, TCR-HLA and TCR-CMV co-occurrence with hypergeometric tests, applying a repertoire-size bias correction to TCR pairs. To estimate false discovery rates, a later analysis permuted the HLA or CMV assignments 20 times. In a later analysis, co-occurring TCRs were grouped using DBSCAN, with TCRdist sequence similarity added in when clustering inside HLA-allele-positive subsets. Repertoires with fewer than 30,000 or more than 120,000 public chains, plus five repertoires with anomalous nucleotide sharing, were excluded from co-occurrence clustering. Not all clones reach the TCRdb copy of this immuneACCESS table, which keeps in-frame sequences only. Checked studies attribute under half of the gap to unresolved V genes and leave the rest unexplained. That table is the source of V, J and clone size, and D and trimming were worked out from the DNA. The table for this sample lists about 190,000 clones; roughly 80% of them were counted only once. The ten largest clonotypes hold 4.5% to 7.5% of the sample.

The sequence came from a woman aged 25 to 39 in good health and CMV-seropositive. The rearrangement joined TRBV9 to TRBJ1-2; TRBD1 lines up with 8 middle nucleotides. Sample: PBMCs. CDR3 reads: CASSSTGAPSYGYTF. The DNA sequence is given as TGTGCCAGCAGCTCGACAGGGGCTCCGAGCTATGGCTACACCTTC.